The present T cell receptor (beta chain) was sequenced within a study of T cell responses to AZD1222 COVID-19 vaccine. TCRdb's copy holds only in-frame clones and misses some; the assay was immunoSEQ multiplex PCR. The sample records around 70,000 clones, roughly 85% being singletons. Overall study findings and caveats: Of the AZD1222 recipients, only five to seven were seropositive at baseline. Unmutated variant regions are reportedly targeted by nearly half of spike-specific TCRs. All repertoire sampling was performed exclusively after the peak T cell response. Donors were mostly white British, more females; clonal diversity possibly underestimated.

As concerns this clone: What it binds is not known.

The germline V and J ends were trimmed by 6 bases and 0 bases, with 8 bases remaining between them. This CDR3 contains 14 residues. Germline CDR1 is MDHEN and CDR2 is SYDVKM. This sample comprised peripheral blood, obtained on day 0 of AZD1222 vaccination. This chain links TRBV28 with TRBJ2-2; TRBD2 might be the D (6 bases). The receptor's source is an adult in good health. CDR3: CASRSGANTGELFF. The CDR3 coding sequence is TGTGCCAGCAGGTCGGGAGCGAACACCGGGGAGCTGTTTTTT.